A selection of T cell receptor beta chains follows, all from one sample in a study of T cells in localized non-small cell lung cancer. Using immunoSEQ multiplex PCR, the repertoire was profiled, and TCRdb retains in-frame clones only, with some absent. The sample contains approximately 20,000 clones, under 95% of which appear only once. The input for sequencing was peripheral blood, taken before any cancer treatment. These receptors originate from a male donor aged 60 or older with stage I squamous cell lung carcinoma. The CDR3 runs from the conserved cysteine through the conserved F or W. Each record gives: J gene, D gene, clone size, V gene, CDR3 DNA, CDR3 protein. The D gene is left open where the match is weak. Only some rows state a clone size, as once, few, many or a class for expanded clones.

>TRBJ2-2|TRBD2|NA|TRBV5-1
TGCGCCAGCAGCCCCGCACCTAGCGGGAGGGACCTGAGGGGGGAGCTGTTTTTT
CASSPAPSGRDLRGELFF
>TRBJ1-3|NA|NA|TRBV28
TGTGCCAGCTCCCTCGCCGTGGAGTCTGGAAACACCATATATTTT
CASSLAVESGNTIYF
>TRBJ2-7|NA|NA|TRBV18
TGTGCCAGCTCACCAGGGGCTTCTAGCTCCTACGAGCAGTACTTC
CASSPGASSSYEQYF
>TRBJ2-5|NA|NA|TRBV7-9
TGTGCCAGCAGCTTAGCTACTAGCTTGAAGACCCAGTACTTC
CASSLATSLKTQYF
>TRBJ1-3|NA|once|TRBV19
TGTGCCAGTAGTCCCGGACGGTTCTCTGGAAACACCATATATTTT
CASSPGRFSGNTIYF
>TRBJ2-3|NA|NA|TRBV7-3
TGTGCCAGCAGCATCCCCCCCAACACAGATACGCAGTATTTT
CASSIPPNTDTQYF
>TRBJ1-1|TRBD1|NA|TRBV5-1
TGCGCCAGCAGCTTGTCGGGACAGGGGAACACTGAAGCTTTCTTT
CASSLSGQGNTEAFF
>TRBJ1-2|NA|once|TRBV6-1
TGTGCCAGTTTCTGGAACTATGGCTACACCTTC
CASFWNYGYTF
>TRBJ2-7|NA|once|TRBV11-2
TGTGCCAGCAGCCCAACTTTAGGTTTCTACTACGAGCAGTACTTC
CASSPTLGFYYEQYF
>TRBJ1-3|NA|NA|TRBV11-2
TGTGCCAGCAGCTCCCACCTCGACAGCACCCAAAGATATTTT
CASSSHLDSTQRYF
>TRBJ2-2|NA|NA|TRBV4-2
TGTGCCAGCAGTTCCGGGACACCGACCGGGGAGCTGTTTTTT
CASSSGTPTGELFF
>TRBJ2-7|TRBD2|NA|TRBV5-5
TGTGCCAGCAGCTTGGCCGCTAGCGGGACGGGATCCTACGAGCAGTACTTC
CASSLAASGTGSYEQYF
>TRBJ1-4|NA|NA|TRBV30
TGTGCCTGGACGACAGCCTCTAATGAAAAACTGTTTTTT
CAWTTASNEKLFF
>TRBJ2-7|NA|once|TRBV7-7
TGTGCCAGCAGCTTAGCGCCGGGGGACGAGCAGTACTTC
CASSLAPGDEQYF
>TRBJ1-1|NA|NA|TRBV9
TGTGCCAGCAGCCCGGGGGGGCACGCTGAAGCTTTCTTT
CASSPGGHAEAFF
>TRBJ1-1|NA|NA|TRBV28
TGTGCCAGCAGTTTTGGGACAACGGCCACTGAAGCTTTCTTT
CASSFGTTATEAFF
>TRBJ2-7|NA|NA|TRBV7-3
TGTGCCAGCAAGCCGACAGTCGGGGCATACGAGCAGTACTTC
CASKPTVGAYEQYF
>TRBJ1-1|NA|NA|TRBV27
TGTGCCAGCAGTCCCCAATCCGACGGTGCTGAAGCTTTCTTT
CASSPQSDGAEAFF
>TRBJ2-5|NA|NA|TRBV5-5
TGTGCCAGCAGCCCCCCCCCGGAGGGTCAAGAGACCCAGTACTTC
CASSPPPEGQETQYF
>TRBJ2-5|TRBD1|few|TRBV2
TGTGCCAGCAGTTGGGACAGGGGGTCGGAGGAGACCCAGTACTTC
CASSWDRGSEETQYF
>TRBJ1-2|TRBD1|once|TRBV11-2
TGTGCCAGCAGCTCGGGACAGTCAGTGGATGGCTACACCTTC
CASSSGQSVDGYTF
>TRBJ1-1|NA|NA|TRBV29-1
TGCAGCGCCGGACAGATCCTGAACACTGAAGCTTTCTTT
CSAGQILNTEAFF
>TRBJ2-3|TRBD2|once|TRBV5-1
TGCGCCAGCAGCTGGGGACTACGGCCCCGCACAGATACGCAGTATTTT
CASSWGLRPRTDTQYF
>TRBJ2-2|TRBD1|once|TRBV2
TGTGCCAGCAGTTGGGGACAGGGGGCATGGGAGCTGTTTTTT
CASSWGQGAWELFF
>TRBJ1-2|NA|once|TRBV28
TGTGCCAGCAGTTTACCCGGTGGGGCCATAGGTAACTATGGCTACACCTTC
CASSLPGGAIGNYGYTF
>TRBJ2-2|NA|NA|TRBV7-3
TGTGCCAGCAGCTCCCTCCGGGACACCCCCGGGGAGCTGTTTTTT
CASSSLRDTPGELFF
>TRBJ2-7|NA|NA|TRBV28
TGTGCCAGCAGTTTGAGGGGCCTAGGTCTCGCCTACGAGCAGTACTTC
CASSLRGLGLAYEQYF
>TRBJ2-3|TRBD1|NA|TRBV6-5
TGTGCCAGCAGTCCCGGGACAGCTTTCACAGATACGCAGTATTTT
CASSPGTAFTDTQYF
>TRBJ2-3|NA|NA|TRBV28
TGTGCCAGCACTACGGAGGGGCAGGGGAGAGATACGCAGTATTTT
CASTTEGQGRDTQYF
>TRBJ2-3|TRBD2|few|TRBV6-6
TGTGCCAGCAGCTACCGGGGGGATACAGATACGCAGTATTTT
CASSYRGDTDTQYF
>TRBJ2-7|NA|NA|TRBV28
TGTGCCAGCAGTTTGGGGGAGGCCTCCTACGAGCAGTACTTC
CASSLGEASYEQYF
>TRBJ2-1|NA|NA|TRBV30
TGTGCCGGGCCTCGGGACATTCGGCAGTTCTTC
CAGPRDIRQFF
>TRBJ1-4|NA|NA|TRBV30
TGTGCCTGGGGGAGAGGGGGGGAAGGTGAAAAACTGTTTTTT
CAWGRGGEGEKLFF
>TRBJ1-5|TRBD1|NA|TRBV5-1
TGCGCCAGCAGCTCGGGACAGGGTGAGGAGCCCCAGCATTTT
CASSSGQGEEPQHF
>TRBJ2-7|TRBD1|NA|TRBV10-1
TGCGCCAGCAGCCCGGGACAGCCAAGCTCCTACGAGCAGTACTTC
CASSPGQPSSYEQYF
>TRBJ1-2|TRBD1|few|TRBV7-6
TGTGCCAGCAGCTCCGAACCGGGACAGGTTAAACTGGGCGGCTACACCTTC
CASSSEPGQVKLGGYTF
>TRBJ2-7|TRBD1|once|TRBV10-3
TGTGCCATCCAAGCTCACACGGGACAGGGAACCTACGAGCAGTACTTC
CAIQAHTGQGTYEQYF
>TRBJ2-2|TRBD2|NA|TRBV7-2
TGTGCCAGCAACACCGGGACTAGAACCGGGGAGCTGTTTTTT
CASNTGTRTGELFF
>TRBJ2-5|TRBD2|NA|TRBV6-1
TGTGCCAGCAGTGAGTGGCTAGCGGGACATTTACAAGAGACCCAGTACTTC
CASSEWLAGHLQETQYF
>TRBJ2-7|TRBD2|NA|TRBV29-1
TGCAGCGTCTGGGGAGGGTCTCGGGTGGAGCAGTACTTC
CSVWGGSRVEQYF